This TCR beta chain was observed in a study of cytomegalovirus exposure and HLA in healthy donors. Donors came from a validation cohort of about 110 subjects, distinct from the first 666-subject cohort. The CDR3 extends over 14 amino acids. Germline CDR1 reads SGHRS; CDR2 reads YFSETQ. V was trimmed by 5 bases and J by 1 base, leaving 12 bases between them. As to this clone: Its antigen is currently unknown.

Study results and caveats: Cytomegalovirus-associated status was assigned to about 180 TCR beta chains. The CMV antigen specificity of a few CMV-associated chains was confirmed through in vitro analysis.

Assay: immunoSEQ multiplex PCR; the TCRdb copy retains only in-frame clones and omits some. The sample has 130,000 to 150,000 clones, 89% seen once. The chain recombines TRBV5-1 with TRBJ1-1; the D gene is possibly TRBD1 (5 bases). Specimen: PBMCs. This sequence was found in a woman between 18 and 29 years old in good health and CMV-seropositive. The CDR3 sequence is CASRLADRNTEAFF. The DNA for the CDR3 is TGCGCCAGCAGGCTTGCAGACAGGAACACTGAAGCTTTCTTT. The full variable domain, rest sourced from reference TRBV5-1 and TRBJ1-1, is KAGVTQTPRYLIKTRGQQVTLSCSPISGHRSVSWYQQTPGQGLQFLFEYFSETQRNKGNFPGRFSGRQFSNSRSEMNVSTLELGDSALYLCASRLADRNTEAFFGQGTRLTVV.